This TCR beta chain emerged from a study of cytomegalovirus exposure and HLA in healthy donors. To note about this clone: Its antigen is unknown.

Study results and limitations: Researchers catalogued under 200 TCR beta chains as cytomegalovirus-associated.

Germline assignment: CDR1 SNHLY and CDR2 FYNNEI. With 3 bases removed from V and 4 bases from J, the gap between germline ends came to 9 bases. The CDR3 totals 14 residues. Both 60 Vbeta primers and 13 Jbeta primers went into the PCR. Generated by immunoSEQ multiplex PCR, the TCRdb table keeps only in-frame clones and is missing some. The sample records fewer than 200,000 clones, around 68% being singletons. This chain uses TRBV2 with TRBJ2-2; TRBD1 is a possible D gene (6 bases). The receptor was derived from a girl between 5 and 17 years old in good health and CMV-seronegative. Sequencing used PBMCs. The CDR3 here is CASSEGQPTGELFF. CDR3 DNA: TGTGCCAGCAGTGAGGGACAACCCACCGGGGAGCTGTTTTTT.